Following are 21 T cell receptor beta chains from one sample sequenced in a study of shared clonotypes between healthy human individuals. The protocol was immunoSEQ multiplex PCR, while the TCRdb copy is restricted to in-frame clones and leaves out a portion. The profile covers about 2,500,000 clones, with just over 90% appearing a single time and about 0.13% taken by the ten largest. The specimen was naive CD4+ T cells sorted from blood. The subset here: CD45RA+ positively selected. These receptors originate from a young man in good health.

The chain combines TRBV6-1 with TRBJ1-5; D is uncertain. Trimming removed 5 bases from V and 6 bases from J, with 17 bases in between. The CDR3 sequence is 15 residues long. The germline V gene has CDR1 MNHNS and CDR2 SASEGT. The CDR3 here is CASSSSLLEAQPQHF. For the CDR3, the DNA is TGTGCCAGCAGTTCTTCATTGTTGGAGGCTCAGCCCCAGCATTTT.

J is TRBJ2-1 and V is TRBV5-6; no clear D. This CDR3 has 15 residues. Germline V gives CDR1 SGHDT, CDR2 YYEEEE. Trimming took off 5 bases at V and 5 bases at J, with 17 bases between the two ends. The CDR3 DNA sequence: TGTGCCAGCAGTCTTATCGTTCTAAGGCACAATGAGCAGTTCTTC. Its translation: CASSLIVLRHNEQFF.

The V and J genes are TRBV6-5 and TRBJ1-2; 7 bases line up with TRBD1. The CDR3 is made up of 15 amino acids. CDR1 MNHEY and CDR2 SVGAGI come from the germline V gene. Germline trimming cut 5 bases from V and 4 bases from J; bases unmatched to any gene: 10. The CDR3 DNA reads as TGTGCCAGCAGTCTACAACGACAGGGCCCCTATGGCTACACCTTC. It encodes CASSLQRQGPYGYTF.

The chain's CDR3 is CASSLQGPAYEQYF. The CDR3 DNA follows: TGTGCCAGCAGCCTACAGGGCCCCGCCTACGAGCAGTACTTC. The chain has TRBV2 and TRBJ2-7, with D possibly being TRBD1 (6 bases). The CDR3 covers 14 residues. From germline, CDR1 is SNHLY and CDR2 FYNNEI. Trimming removed 6 bases from V and 2 bases from J, with 14 bases in between.

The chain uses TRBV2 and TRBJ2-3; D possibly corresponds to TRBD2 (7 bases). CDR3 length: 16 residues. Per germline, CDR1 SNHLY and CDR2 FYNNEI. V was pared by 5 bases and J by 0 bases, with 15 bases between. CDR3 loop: CASSLLQGLSTDTQYF. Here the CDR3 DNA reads TGTGCCAGCAGTCTCTTACAGGGACTAAGCACAGATACGCAGTATTTT.

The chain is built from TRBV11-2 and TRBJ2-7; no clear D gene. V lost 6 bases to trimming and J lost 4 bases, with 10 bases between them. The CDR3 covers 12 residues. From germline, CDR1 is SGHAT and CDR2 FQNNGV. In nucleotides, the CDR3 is TGTGCCAGCAGTTTTATTCCATACGAGCAGTACTTC. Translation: CASSFIPYEQYF.

The DNA of the CDR3 is TGTGCCAGCAGTCCCGGGCATGAGAGGCTCTATGGCTACACCTTC. It encodes CASSPGHERLYGYTF. The rearrangement joins TRBV28 to TRBJ1-2; D ambiguous. V lost 5 bases and J lost 4, with 17 bases in between. In germline, CDR1 is MDHEN, CDR2 SYDVKM. The length of the CDR3 is 15 residues.

CDR3 sequence reads: CASSLYGSNQPQHF. CDR3 bases: TGTGCCAGCAGCTTATACGGGAGCAATCAGCCCCAGCATTTT. The V and J genes are TRBV7-9 and TRBJ1-5; D is unresolved. From germline, CDR1 is SEHNR and CDR2 FQNEAQ (reference sequence). With 2 bases removed from V and 1 base from J, the gap between germline ends came to 6 bases. The CDR3 is 14 residues long.

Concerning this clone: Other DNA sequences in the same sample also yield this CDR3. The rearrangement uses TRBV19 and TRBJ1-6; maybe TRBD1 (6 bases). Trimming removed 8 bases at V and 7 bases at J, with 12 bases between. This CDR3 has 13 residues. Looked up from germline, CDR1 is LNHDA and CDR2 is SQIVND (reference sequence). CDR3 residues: CASSTRGNSPLHF. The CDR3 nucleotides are TGTGCCAGTTCGACCAGGGGAAATTCACCCCTCCACTTT. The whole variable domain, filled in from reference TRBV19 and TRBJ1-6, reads DGGITQSPKYLFRKEGQNVTLSCEQNLNHDAMYWYRQDPGQGLRLIYYSQIVNDFQKGDIAEGYSVSREKKESFPLTVTSAQKNPTAFYLCASSTRGNSPLHFGNGTRLTVT.

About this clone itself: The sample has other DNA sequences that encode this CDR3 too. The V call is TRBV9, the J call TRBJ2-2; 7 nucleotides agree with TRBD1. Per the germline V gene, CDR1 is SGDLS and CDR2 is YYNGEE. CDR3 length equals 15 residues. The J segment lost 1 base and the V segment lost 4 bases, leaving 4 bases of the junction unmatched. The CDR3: CASSLRTGNTGELFF. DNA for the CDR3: TGTGCCAGCAGCTTACGGACAGGGAACACCGGGGAGCTGTTTTTT.

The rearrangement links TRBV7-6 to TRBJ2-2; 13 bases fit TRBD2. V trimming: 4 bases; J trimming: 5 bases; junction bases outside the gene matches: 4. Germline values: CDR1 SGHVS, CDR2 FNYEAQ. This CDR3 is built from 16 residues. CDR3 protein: CASSSRLAGGTGELFF. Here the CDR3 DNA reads TGTGCCAGCAGCTCTCGACTAGCGGGAGGTACCGGGGAGCTGTTTTTT. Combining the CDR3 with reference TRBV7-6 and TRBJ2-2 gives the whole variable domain GAGVSQSPRYKVTKRGQDVALRCDPISGHVSLYWYRQALGQGPEFLTYFNYEAQQDKSGLPNDRFSAERPEGSISTLTIQRTEQRDSAMYRCASSSRLAGGTGELFFGEGSRLTVL.

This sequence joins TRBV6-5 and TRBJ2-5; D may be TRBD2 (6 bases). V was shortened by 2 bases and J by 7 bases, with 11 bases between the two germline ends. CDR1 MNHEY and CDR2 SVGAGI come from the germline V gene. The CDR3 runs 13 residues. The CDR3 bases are TGTGCCAGCAGTTACCCGGCCGGGGGGACCCAGTACTTC. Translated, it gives CASSYPAGGTQYF.

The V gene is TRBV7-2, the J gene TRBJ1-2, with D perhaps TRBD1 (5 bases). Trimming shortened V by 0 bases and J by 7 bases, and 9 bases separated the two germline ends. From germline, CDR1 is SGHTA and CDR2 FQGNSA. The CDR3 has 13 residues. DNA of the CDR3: TGTGCCAGCAGCTTAGCGGGGGTCTTTGGCTACACCTTC. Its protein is CASSLAGVFGYTF.

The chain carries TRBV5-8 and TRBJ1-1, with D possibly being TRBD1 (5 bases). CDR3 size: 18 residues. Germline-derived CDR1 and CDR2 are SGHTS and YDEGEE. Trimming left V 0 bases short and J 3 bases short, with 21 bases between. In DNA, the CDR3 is TGTGCCAGCAGCTTGGCCAAGGTCAGGGTAAATCGGGACACTGAAGCTTTCTTT. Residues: CASSLAKVRVNRDTEAFF.

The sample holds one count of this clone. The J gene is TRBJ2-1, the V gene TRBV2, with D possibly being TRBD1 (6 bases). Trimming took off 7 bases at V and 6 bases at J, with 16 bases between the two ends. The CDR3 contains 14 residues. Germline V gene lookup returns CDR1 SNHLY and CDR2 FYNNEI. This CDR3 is CASILDSRGNEQFF. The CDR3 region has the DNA TGTGCCAGCATACTGGACTCCAGGGGCAATGAGCAGTTCTTC.

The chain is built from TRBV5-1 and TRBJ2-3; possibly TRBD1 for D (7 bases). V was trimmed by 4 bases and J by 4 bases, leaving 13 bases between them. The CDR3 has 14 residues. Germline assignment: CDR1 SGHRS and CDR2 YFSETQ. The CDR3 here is CASSGGGSADTQYF. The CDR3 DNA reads TGCGCCAGCAGCGGAGGGGGCAGCGCAGATACGCAGTATTTT.

The CDR3 nucleotides read TGTGCCAGCAGCCGTCCCGGGACAGGGTACAATGGCTACACCTTC. This gives the protein CASSRPGTGYNGYTF. V and J are TRBV7-2 and TRBJ1-2, with TRBD1 matching over 9 bases. The CDR3 is 15 amino acids. CDR1 and CDR2 from the germline V gene are SGHTA and FQGNSA. J was trimmed by 6 bases and V by 5 bases; bases with no gene match: 10.

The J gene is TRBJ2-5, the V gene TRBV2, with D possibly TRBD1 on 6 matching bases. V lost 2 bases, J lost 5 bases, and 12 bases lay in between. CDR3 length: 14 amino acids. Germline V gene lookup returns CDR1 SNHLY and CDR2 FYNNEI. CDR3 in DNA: TGTGCCAGCAGTGAATCTCAGGGGATGGAGACCCAGTACTTC. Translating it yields CASSESQGMETQYF.

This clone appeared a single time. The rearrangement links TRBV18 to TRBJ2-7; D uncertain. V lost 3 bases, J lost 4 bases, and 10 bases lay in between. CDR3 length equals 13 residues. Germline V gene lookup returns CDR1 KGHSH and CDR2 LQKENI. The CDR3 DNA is TGTGCCAGCTCACCGCCAGAATTTTACGAGCAGTACTTC. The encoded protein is CASSPPEFYEQYF. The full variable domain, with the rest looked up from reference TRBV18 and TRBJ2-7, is NAGVMQNPRHLVRRRGQEARLRCSPMKGHSHVYWYRQLPEEGLKFMVYLQKENIIDESGMPKERFSAEFPKEGPSILRIQQVVRGDSAAYFCASSPPEFYEQYFGPGTRLTVT.

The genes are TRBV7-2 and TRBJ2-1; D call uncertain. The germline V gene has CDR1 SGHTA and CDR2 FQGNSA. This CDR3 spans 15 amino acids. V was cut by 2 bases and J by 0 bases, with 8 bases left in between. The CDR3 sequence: CASSLQVGSYNEQFF. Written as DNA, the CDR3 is TGTGCCAGCAGCTTACAGGTAGGCTCCTACAATGAGCAGTTCTTC.

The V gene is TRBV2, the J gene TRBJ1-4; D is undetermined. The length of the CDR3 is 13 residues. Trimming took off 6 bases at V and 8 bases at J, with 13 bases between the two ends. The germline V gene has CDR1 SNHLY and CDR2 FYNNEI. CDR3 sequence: CASRSLSEEKLFF. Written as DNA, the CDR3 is TGTGCCAGCAGGTCGCTGTCGGAGGAAAAACTGTTTTTT.